This T cell receptor beta chain appears in the sequencing data of a study of identifying expanded T cells in peripheral blood. Profiling relied on immunoSEQ multiplex PCR, and the TCRdb table lists in-frame clones only, not all of them. The sample lists about 83,000 clones, around 89% occurring once. The CDR3 is 12 amino acids. Germline lookup yields CDR1 MDHEN and CDR2 SYDVKM. V lost 2 bases to trimming and J lost 3 bases, with 3 bases between them. The rearrangement joins TRBV28 to TRBJ2-3; unclear D gene. The receptor comes from a person aged 18 to 70 in good health. Material for sequencing was blood. CDR3 sequence (DNA): TGTGCCAGCAGTTTAGTTACAGATACGCAGTATTTT. Residues: CASSLVTDTQYF.